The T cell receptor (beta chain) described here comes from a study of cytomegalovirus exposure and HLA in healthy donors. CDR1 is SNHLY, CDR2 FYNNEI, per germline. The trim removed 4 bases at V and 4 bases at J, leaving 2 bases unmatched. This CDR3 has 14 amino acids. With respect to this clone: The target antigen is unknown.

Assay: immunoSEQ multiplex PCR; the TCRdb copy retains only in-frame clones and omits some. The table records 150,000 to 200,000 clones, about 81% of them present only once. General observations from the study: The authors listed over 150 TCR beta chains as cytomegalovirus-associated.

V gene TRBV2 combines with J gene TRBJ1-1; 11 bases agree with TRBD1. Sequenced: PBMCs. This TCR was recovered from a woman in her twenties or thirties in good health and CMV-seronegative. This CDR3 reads CASSGGQGGTEAFF. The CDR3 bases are TGTGCCAGCAGTGGGGGACAGGGGGGCACTGAAGCTTTCTTT.